This is a list of T cell receptor beta chains from one sample in a study of graft-versus-host responses after intestinal transplantation. No antigen is known for these receptors. The assay was immunoSEQ multiplex PCR, and TCRdb's table has in-frame clones only and misses some. Here the sample spans more than 90,000 clones, around 92% being singletons. Sequenced here: unstimulated CD8+ T cells sorted from spleen or lymph node cells, sampled before transplant. These receptors all come from a human donor who was the organ donor for an intestinal transplant. CDR3s include the opening cysteine and the closing phenylalanine or tryptophan. D genes are given only for firm matches. Clone size appears in some rows only: once, few, many, or a class for an expanded clone.

D gene: .
clone size: .
J gene: TRBJ2-6
V gene: TRBV10-2
CDR3 protein: CASRGLGWAGANVLTF
CDR3 DNA: TGCGCCAGCAGGGGCCTCGGGTGGGCTGGGGCCAACGTCCTGACTTTC

D gene: .
clone size: .
J gene: TRBJ2-1
V gene: TRBV9
CDR3 protein: CASSPRGHTYNEQFF
CDR3 DNA: TGTGCCAGCAGCCCCAGGGGCCACACCTACAATGAGCAGTTCTTC

D gene: .
clone size: .
J gene: TRBJ2-7
V gene: TRBV27
CDR3 protein: CASSPRTRGNPYEQYF
CDR3 DNA: TGTGCCAGCAGTCCACGGACGAGGGGGAACCCCTACGAGCAGTACTTC

D gene: .
clone size: once
J gene: TRBJ2-5
V gene: TRBV4-2
CDR3 protein: CASSQEASGETQYF
CDR3 DNA: TGTGCCAGCAGCCAAGAGGCCAGCGGGGAGACCCAGTACTTC

D gene: .
clone size: .
J gene: TRBJ2-7
V gene: TRBV7-2
CDR3 protein: CASSGSGWGYEQYF
CDR3 DNA: TGTGCCAGCAGCGGTTCAGGGTGGGGCTACGAGCAGTACTTC

D gene: .
clone size: .
J gene: TRBJ2-1
V gene: TRBV27
CDR3 protein: CASSLMGYNEQFF
CDR3 DNA: TGTGCCAGCAGTTTAATGGGTTACAATGAGCAGTTCTTC

D gene: .
clone size: .
J gene: TRBJ2-7
V gene: TRBV13
CDR3 protein: CASSLSHGTSYF
CDR3 DNA: TGTGCCAGCAGCTTAAGCCACGGGACCTCGTACTTC

D gene: .
clone size: .
J gene: TRBJ2-3
V gene: TRBV4-3
CDR3 protein: CASSQGKGGASTDTQYF
CDR3 DNA: TGCGCCAGCAGCCAAGGGAAGGGGGGGGCTAGCACAGATACGCAGTATTTT

D gene: .
clone size: .
J gene: TRBJ1-2
V gene: TRBV7-6
CDR3 protein: CASSLDPSGGGYGYTF
CDR3 DNA: TGTGCCAGCAGCTTAGACCCCTCTGGGGGTGGATATGGCTACACCTTC

D gene: TRBD2
clone size: .
J gene: TRBJ2-1
V gene: TRBV18
CDR3 protein: CASSLRLLAGGLSYNEQFF
CDR3 DNA: TGTGCCAGCTCCCTCCGTCTCCTAGCGGGAGGTTTATCCTACAATGAGCAGTTCTTC

D gene: .
clone size: once
J gene: TRBJ2-4
V gene: TRBV9
CDR3 protein: CASSVEGGIQYF
CDR3 DNA: TGTGCCAGCAGCGTAGAGGGGGGCATTCAGTACTTC

D gene: .
clone size: once
J gene: TRBJ1-2
V gene: TRBV5-4
CDR3 protein: CASSRDWPGWGYTF
CDR3 DNA: TGTGCCAGCAGCCGTGACTGGCCAGGGTGGGGCTACACCTTC

D gene: TRBD2
clone size: .
J gene: TRBJ2-2
V gene: TRBV11-2
CDR3 protein: CASSPSGIVPGELFF
CDR3 DNA: TGTGCCAGCAGCCCTAGCGGGATCGTACCTGGGGAGCTGTTTTTT

D gene: .
clone size: once
J gene: TRBJ2-2
V gene: TRBV30
CDR3 protein: CAFYLGGIGNTGELFF
CDR3 DNA: TGTGCCTTCTACCTTGGGGGCATTGGGAACACCGGGGAGCTGTTTTTT

D gene: TRBD1
clone size: .
J gene: TRBJ1-2
V gene: TRBV6-5
CDR3 protein: CASSYYVGQDLIF
CDR3 DNA: TGTGCCAGCAGTTACTACGTTGGACAGGACCTTATCTTC

D gene: TRBD2
clone size: .
J gene: TRBJ2-7
V gene: TRBV7-3
CDR3 protein: CASSSQWLAGGGFYEQYF
CDR3 DNA: TGTGCCAGCAGCTCACAGTGGCTAGCGGGAGGGGGTTTCTACGAGCAGTACTTC

D gene: TRBD1
clone size: .
J gene: TRBJ2-3
V gene: TRBV29-1
CDR3 protein: CSVEVYGTESTDTQYF
CDR3 DNA: TGCAGCGTTGAAGTATACGGGACAGAGAGCACAGATACGCAGTATTTT